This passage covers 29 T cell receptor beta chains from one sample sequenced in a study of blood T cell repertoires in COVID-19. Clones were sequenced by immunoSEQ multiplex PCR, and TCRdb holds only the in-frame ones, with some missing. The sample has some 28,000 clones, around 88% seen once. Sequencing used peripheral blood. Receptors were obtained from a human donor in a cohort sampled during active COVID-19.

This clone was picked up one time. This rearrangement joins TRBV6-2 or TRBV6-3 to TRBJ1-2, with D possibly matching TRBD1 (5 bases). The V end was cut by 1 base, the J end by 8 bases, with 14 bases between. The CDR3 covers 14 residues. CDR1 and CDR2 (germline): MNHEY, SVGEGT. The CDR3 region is CASSYWEGMKGYTF. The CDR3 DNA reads TGTGCCAGCAGTTACTGGGAGGGGATGAAAGGCTACACCTTC.

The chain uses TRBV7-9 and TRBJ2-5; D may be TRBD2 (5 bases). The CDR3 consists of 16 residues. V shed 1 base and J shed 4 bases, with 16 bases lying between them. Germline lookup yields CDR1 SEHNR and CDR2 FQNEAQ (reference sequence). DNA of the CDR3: TGTGCCAGCAGCTTAGAATCTAGCCGGATAGGAGAGACCCAGTACTTC. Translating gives CASSLESSRIGETQYF.

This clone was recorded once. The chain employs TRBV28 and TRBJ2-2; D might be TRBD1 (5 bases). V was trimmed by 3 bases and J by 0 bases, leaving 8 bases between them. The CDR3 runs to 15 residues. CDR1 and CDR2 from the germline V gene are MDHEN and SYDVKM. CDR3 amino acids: CASSLAGTNTGELFF. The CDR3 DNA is TGTGCCAGCAGTTTGGCAGGGACGAACACCGGGGAGCTGTTTTTT. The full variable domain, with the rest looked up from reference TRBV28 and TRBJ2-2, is DVKVTQSSRYLVKRTGEKVFLECVQDMDHENMFWYRQDPGLGLRLIYFSYDVKMKEKGDIPEGYSVSREKKERFSLILESASTNQTSMYLCASSLAGTNTGELFFGEGSRLTVL.

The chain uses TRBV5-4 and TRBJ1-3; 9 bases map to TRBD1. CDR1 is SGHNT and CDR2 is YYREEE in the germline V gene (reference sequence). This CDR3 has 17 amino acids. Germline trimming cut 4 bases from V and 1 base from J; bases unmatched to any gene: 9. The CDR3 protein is CASSPAGTGTSGNTIYF. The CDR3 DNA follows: TGTGCCAGCAGCCCCGCGGGGACAGGGACTTCTGGAAACACCATATATTTT.

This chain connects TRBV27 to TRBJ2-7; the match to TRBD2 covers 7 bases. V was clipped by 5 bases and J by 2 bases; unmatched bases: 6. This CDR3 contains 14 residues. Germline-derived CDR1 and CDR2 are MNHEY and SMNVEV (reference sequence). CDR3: CASSPQAGAYEQYF. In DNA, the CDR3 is TGTGCCAGCAGTCCACAGGCGGGAGCCTACGAGCAGTACTTC.

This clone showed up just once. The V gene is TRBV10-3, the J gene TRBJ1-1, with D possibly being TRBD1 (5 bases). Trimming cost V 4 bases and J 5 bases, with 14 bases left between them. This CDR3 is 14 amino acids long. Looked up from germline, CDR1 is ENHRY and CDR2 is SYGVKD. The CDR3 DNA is TGTGCCATCAGTGGGACCCAGGGTACAACTGAAGCTTTCTTT. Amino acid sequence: CAISGTQGTTEAFF.

The CDR3, as DNA: TGTGCCAGTAGTATTACCGGACAACCTTCGAATGAGCAGTTCTTC. This codes for CASSITGQPSNEQFF. The V call is TRBV19, the J call TRBJ2-1; tentative D call: TRBD1 (5 bases). CDR1 is LNHDA, CDR2 SQIVND, per germline (reference sequence). The CDR3 runs 15 residues. Trimming stripped 3 bases from V and 7 bases from J, with 16 bases between. The whole variable domain, remainder taken from reference TRBV19 and TRBJ2-1, is DGGITQSPKYLFRKEGQNVTLSCEQNLNHDAMYWYRQDPGQGLRLIYYSQIVNDFQKGDIAEGYSVSREKKESFPLTVTSAQKNPTAFYLCASSITGQPSNEQFFGPGTRLTVL.

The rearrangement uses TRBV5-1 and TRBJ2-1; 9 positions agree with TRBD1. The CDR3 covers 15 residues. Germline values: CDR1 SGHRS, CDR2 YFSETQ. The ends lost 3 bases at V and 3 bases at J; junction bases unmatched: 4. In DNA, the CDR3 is TGCGCCAGCAGCTCTACAGGGGGCGGCTACAATGAGCAGTTCTTC. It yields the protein CASSSTGGGYNEQFF.

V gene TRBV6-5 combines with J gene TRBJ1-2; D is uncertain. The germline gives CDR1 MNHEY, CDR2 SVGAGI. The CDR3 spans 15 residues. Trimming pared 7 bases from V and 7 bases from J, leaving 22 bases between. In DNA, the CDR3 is TGTGCCAGCACCCTCGGATGGGGTCGGGAGAGTGGCTACACCTTC. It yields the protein CASTLGWGRESGYTF.

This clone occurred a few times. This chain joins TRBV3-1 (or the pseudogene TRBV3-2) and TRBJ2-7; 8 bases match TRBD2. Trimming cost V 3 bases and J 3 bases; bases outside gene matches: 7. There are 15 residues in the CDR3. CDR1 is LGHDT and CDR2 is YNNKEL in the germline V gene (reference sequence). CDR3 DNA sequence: TGTGCCAGCAGCCAGGGGATAGCGGGGAACTACGAGCAGTACTTC. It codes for CASSQGIAGNYEQYF.

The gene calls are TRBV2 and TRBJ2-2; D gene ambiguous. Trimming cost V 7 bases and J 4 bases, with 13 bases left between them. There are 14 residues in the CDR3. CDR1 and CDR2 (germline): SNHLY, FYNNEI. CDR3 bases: TGTGCCAGCAAAGTTGAGCGTAGCACCGGGGAGCTGTTTTTT. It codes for CASKVERSTGELFF.

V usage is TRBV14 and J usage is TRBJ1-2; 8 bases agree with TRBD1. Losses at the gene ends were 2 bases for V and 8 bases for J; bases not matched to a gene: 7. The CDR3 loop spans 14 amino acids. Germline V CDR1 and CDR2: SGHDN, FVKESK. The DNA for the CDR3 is TGTGCCAGCAGCCAAACGACAGGGGTCGGAGGCTACACCTTC. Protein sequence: CASSQTTGVGGYTF.

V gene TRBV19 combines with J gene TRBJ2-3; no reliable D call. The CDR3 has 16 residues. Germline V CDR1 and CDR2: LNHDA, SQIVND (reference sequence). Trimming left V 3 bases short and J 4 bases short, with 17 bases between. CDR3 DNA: TGTGCCAGTAGTATTTCGACTCCACGGTGGGCAGATACGCAGTATTTT. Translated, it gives CASSISTPRWADTQYF.

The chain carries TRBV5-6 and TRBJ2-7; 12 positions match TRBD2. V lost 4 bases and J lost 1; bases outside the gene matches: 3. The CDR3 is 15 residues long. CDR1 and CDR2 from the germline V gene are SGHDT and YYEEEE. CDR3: CASSRTSGTSYEQYF. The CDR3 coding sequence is TGTGCCAGCAGCCGGACTAGCGGGACTTCCTACGAGCAGTACTTC.

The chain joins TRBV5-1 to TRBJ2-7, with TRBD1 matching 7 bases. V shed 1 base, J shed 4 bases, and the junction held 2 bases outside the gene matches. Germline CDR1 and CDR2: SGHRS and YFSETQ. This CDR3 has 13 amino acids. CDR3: CASSLTGVYEQYF. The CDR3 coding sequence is TGCGCCAGCAGCTTGACAGGGGTATACGAGCAGTACTTC.

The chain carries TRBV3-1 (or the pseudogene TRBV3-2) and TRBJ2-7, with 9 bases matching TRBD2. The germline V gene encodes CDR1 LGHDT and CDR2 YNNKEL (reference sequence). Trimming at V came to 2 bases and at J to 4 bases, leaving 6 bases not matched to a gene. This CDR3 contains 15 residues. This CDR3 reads CASSQQLAGAYEQYF. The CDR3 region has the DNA TGTGCCAGCAGCCAACAACTAGCGGGTGCATACGAGCAGTACTTC.

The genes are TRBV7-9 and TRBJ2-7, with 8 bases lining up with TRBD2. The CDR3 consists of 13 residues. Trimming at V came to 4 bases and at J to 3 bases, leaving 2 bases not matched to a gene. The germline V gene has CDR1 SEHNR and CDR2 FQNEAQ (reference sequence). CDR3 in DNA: TGTGCCAGCAGCTGGGGGACTAGCTACGAGCAGTACTTC. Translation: CASSWGTSYEQYF.

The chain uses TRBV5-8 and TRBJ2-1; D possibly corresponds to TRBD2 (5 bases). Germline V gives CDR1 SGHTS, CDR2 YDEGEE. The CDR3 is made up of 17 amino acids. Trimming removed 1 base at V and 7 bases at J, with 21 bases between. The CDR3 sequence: CASSLKVMRAPSNEQFF. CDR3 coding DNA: TGTGCCAGCAGCTTGAAGGTAATGCGGGCGCCATCGAATGAGCAGTTCTTC.

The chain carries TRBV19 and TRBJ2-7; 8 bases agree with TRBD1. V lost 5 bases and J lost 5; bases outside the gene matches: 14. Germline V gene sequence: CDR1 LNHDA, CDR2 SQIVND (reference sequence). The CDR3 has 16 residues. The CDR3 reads CASSPRQGLVRHEQYF. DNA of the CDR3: TGTGCCAGTAGTCCCCGACAGGGGCTAGTCAGGCACGAGCAGTACTTC.

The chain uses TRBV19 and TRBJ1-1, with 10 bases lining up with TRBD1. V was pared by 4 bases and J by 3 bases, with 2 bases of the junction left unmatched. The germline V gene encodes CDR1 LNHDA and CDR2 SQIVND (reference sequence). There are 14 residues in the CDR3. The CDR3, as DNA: TGTGCCAGTAGTACCGGGACAGGGGACACTGAAGCTTTCTTT. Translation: CASSTGTGDTEAFF.

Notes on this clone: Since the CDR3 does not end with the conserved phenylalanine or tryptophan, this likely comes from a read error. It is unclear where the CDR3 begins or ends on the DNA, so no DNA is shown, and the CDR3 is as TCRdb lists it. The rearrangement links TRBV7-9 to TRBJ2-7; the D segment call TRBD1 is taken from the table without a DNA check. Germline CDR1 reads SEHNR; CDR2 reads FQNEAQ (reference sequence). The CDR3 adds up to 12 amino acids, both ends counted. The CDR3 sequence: CASSPLYFQAPH.

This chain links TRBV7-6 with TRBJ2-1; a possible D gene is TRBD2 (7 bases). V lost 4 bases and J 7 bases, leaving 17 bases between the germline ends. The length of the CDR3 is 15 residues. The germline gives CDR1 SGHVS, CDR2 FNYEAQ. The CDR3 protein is CASSSSGGAANEQFF. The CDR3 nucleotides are TGTGCCAGCAGCTCTTCTGGGGGGGCAGCTAATGAGCAGTTCTTC.

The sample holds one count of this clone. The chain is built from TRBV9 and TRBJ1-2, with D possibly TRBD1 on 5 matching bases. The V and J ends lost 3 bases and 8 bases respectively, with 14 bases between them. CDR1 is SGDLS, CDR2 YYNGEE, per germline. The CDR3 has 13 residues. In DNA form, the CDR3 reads TGTGCCAGCAGCGCCCAGGGTGTAAAGGGCTACACCTTC. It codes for CASSAQGVKGYTF. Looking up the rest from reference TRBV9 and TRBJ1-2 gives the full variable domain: DSGVTQTPKHLITATGQRVTLRCSPRSGDLSVYWYQQSLDQGLQFLIQYYNGEERAKGNILERFSAQQFPDLHSELNLSSLELGDSALYFCASSAQGVKGYTFGSGTRLTVV.

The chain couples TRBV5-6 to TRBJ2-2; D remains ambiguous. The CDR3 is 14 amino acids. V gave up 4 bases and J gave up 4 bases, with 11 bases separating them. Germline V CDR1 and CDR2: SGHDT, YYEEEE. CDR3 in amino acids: CASSPRPITGELFF. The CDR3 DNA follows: TGTGCCAGCAGCCCGCGGCCAATCACCGGGGAGCTGTTTTTT.

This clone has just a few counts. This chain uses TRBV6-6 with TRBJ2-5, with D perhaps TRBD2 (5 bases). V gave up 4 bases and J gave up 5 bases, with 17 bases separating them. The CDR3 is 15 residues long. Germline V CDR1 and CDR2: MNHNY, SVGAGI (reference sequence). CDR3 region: CASSFPRGSGETQYF. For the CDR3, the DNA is TGTGCCAGCAGTTTCCCGAGAGGGAGTGGGGAGACCCAGTACTTC.

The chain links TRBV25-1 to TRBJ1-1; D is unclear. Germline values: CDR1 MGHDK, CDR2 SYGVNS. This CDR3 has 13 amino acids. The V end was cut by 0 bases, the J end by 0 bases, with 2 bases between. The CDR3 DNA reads TGTGCCAGCAGTGAATACATGAACACTGAAGCTTTCTTT. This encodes CASSEYMNTEAFF. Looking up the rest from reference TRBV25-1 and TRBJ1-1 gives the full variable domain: EADIYQTPRYLVIGTGKKITLECSQTMGHDKMYWYQQDPGMELHLIHYSYGVNSTEKGDLSSESTVSRIRTEHFPLTLESARPSHTSQYLCASSEYMNTEAFFGQGTRLTVV.

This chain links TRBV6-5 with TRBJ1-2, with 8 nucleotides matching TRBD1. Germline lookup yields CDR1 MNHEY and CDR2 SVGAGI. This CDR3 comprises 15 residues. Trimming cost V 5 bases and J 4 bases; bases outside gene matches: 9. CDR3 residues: CASSPEDRVGYGYTF. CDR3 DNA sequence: TGTGCCAGCAGTCCCGAGGACAGGGTCGGCTATGGCTACACCTTC.

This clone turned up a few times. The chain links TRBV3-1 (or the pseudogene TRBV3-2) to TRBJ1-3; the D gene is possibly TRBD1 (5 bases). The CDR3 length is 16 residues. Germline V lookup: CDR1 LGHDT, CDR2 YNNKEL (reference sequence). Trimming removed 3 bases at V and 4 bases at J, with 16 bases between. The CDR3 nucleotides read TGTGCCAGCAGCCAGGGATGGGGCCCTGGAGGAAACACCATATATTTT. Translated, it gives CASSQGWGPGGNTIYF.

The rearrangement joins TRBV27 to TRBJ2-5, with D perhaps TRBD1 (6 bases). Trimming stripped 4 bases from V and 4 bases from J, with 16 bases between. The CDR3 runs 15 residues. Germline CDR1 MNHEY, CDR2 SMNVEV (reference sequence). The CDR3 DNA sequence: TGTGCCAGCAGTTCCCAGGACAGCTTCGGAGAGACCCAGTACTTC. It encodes CASSSQDSFGETQYF.